This T cell receptor beta chain was obtained from a study of blood T cells in healthy people across ages. Alongside a J-beta primer mix, a sample-barcoded 5' primer served in a second PCR lasting roughly 6 to 11 cycles. One entry per CDR3 protein, called by TCRdb with MiXCR from the 5' RACE reads. The table records over 1.5 million distinct CDR3 sequences, about 50% of them present only once. The germline gives CDR1 MNHNS, CDR2 SASEGT. This CDR3 comprises 15 residues. The V end was cut by 2 bases, the J end by 3 bases, with 11 bases between. V and J are TRBV6-1 and TRBJ2-1; D is undetermined. Source material: blood. This sequence was found in a woman in her 40s in good health. The CDR3 loop is CASSESPTLYNEQFF. CDR3 sequence (DNA): TGTGCCAGCAGTGAATCTCCCACCCTCTACAATGAGCAGTTCTTC.